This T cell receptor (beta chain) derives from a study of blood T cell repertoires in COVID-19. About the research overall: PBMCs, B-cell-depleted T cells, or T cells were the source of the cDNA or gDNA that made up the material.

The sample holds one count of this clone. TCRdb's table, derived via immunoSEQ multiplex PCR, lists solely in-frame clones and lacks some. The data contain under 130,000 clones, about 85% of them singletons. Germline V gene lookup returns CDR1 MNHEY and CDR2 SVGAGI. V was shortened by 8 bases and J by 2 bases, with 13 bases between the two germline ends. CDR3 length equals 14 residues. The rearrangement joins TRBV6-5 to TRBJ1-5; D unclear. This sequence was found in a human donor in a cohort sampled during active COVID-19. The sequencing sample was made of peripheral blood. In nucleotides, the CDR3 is TGTGCCAGCCGGCGGGGTTTTGGCAATCAGCCCCAGCATTTT. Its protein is CASRRGFGNQPQHF.